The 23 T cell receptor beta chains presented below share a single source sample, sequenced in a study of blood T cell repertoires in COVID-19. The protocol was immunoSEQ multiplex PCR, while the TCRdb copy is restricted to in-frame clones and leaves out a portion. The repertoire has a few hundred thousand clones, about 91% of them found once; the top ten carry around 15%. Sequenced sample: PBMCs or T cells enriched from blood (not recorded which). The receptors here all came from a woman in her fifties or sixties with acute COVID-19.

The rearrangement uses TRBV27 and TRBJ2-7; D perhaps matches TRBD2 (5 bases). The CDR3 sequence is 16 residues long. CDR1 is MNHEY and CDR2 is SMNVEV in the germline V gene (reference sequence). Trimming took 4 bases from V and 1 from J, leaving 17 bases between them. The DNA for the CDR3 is TGTGCCAGCAGTTCACCCCCCCTCCCGGGATCCTACGAGCAGTACTTC. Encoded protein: CASSSPPLPGSYEQYF.

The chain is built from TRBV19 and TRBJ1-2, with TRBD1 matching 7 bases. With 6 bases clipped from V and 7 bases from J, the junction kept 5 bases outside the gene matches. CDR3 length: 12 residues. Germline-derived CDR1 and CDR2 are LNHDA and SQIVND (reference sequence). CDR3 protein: CASSDRESGYTF. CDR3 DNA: TGTGCCAGTAGCGACAGGGAAAGTGGCTACACCTTC.

The CDR3 protein is CASSLEPAGNQPQHF. CDR3 nucleotides: TGTGCCAGCAGCTTGGAGCCGGCAGGGAATCAGCCCCAGCATTTT. The chain carries TRBV5-8 and TRBJ1-5; perhaps TRBD1 as D (5 bases). The V gene's germline CDR1 is SGHTS and CDR2 YDEGEE. The CDR3 has 15 residues. The V end lost 0 bases, the J end lost 4 bases, and 11 bases lay between the germline ends.

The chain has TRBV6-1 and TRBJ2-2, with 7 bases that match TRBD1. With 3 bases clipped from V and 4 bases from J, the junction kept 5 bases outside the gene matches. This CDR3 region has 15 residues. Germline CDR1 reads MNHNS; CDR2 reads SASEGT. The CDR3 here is CASSETGKGTGELFF. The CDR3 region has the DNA TGTGCCAGCAGTGAGACAGGGAAGGGCACCGGGGAGCTGTTTTTT.

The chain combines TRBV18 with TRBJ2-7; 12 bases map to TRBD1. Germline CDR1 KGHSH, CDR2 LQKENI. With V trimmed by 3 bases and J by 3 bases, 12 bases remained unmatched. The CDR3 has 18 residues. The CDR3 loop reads CASSPTGTGGRTYYEQYF. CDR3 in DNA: TGTGCCAGCTCACCGACCGGGACAGGGGGCCGCACCTACTACGAGCAGTACTTC. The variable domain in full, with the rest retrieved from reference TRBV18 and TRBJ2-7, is NAGVMQNPRHLVRRRGQEARLRCSPMKGHSHVYWYRQLPEEGLKFMVYLQKENIIDESGMPKERFSAEFPKEGPSILRIQQVVRGDSAAYFCASSPTGTGGRTYYEQYFGPGTRLTVT.

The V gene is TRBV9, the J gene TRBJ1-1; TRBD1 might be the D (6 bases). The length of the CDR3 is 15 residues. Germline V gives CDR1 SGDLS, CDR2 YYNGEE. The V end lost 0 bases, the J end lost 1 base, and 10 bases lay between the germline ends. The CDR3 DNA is TGTGCCAGCAGCGTAGCCAGGGGCCCGAACACTGAAGCTTTCTTT. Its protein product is CASSVARGPNTEAFF.

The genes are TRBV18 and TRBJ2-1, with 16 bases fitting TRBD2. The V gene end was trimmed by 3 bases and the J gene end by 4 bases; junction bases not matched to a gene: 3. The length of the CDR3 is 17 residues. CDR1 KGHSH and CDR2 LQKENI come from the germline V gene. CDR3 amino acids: CASSPPGLAGGYNEQFF. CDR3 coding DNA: TGTGCCAGCTCACCCCCGGGACTAGCGGGGGGGTACAATGAGCAGTTCTTC.

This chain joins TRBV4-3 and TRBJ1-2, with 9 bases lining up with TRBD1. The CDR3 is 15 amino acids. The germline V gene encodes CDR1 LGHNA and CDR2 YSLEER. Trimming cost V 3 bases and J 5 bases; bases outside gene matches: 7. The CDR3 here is CASSQIGTGKYGYTF. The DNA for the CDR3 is TGCGCCAGCAGCCAGATAGGGACAGGGAAATATGGCTACACCTTC.

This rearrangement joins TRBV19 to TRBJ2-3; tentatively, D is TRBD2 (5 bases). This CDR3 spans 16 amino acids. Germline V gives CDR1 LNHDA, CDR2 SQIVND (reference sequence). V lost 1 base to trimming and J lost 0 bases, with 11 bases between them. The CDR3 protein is CASSIGQRPSTDTQYF. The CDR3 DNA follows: TGTGCCAGTAGTATAGGGCAGCGGCCTAGCACAGATACGCAGTATTTT.

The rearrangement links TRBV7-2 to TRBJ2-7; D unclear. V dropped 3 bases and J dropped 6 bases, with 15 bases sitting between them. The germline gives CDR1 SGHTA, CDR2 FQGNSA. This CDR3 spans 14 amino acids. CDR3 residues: CASSFFVVATEQYF. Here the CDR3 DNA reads TGTGCCAGCAGCTTTTTTGTGGTAGCAACCGAGCAGTACTTC.

The chain's CDR3 is CASRFTGSGRETQYF. As DNA, the CDR3 is TGTGCCAGCAGGTTCACAGGGTCGGGGCGCGAGACCCAGTACTTC. This chain uses TRBV5-4 with TRBJ2-5, with D maybe TRBD1 (6 bases). Per germline, CDR1 SGHNT and CDR2 YYREEE (reference sequence). The CDR3 length is 15 residues. Trimming removed 5 bases at V and 5 bases at J, with 19 bases between.

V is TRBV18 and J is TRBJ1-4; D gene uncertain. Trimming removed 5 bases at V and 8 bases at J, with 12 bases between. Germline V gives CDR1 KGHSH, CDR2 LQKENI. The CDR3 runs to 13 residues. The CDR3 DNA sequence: TGTGCCAGCTCAGAGCGCCTCGGCGAAAAACTGTTTTTT. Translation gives CASSERLGEKLFF.

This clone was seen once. CDR3 sequence reads: CASSVVVGEGYTF. Written as DNA, the CDR3 is TGTGCCAGCAGCGTAGTAGTGGGCGAGGGCTACACCTTC. The chain links TRBV9 to TRBJ1-2, with no clear D. V was cut by 0 bases and J by 8 bases, with 11 bases left in between. Per the germline V gene, CDR1 is SGDLS and CDR2 is YYNGEE. The CDR3 is made up of 13 amino acids.

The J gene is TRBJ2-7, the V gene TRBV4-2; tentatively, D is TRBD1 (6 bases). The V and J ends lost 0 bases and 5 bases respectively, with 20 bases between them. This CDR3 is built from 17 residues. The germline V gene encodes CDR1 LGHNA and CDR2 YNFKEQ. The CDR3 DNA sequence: TGTGCCAGCAGCCAAGATCTTTTACAGGGTGCGAAAAACGAGCAGTACTTC. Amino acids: CASSQDLLQGAKNEQYF.

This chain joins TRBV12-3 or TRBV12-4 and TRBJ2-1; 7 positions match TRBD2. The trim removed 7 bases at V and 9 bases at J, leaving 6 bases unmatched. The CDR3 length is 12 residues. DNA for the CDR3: TGTGCCAGCACCCCTCCGGGGGGTGAGCAGTTCTTC. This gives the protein CASTPPGGEQFF.

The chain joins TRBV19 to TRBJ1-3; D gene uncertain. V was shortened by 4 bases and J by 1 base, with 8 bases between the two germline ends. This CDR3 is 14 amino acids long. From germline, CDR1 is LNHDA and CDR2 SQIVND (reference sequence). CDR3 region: CASSRFGSGNTIYF. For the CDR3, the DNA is TGTGCCAGTAGTAGGTTCGGGTCTGGAAACACCATATATTTT.

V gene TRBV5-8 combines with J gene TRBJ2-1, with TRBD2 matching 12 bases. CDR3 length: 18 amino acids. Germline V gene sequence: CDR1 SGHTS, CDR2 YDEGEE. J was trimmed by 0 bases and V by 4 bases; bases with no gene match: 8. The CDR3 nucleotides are TGTGCCAGCAGCGGTGGCCGGACTAGCGGGATCTCCTACAATGAGCAGTTCTTC. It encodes CASSGGRTSGISYNEQFF.

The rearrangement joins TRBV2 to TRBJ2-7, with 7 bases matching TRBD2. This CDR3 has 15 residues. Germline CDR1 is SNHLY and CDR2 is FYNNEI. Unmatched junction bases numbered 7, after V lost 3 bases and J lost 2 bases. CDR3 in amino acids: CASSDRDLAAYEQYF. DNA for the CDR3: TGTGCCAGCAGTGACAGGGACCTAGCGGCCTACGAGCAGTACTTC.

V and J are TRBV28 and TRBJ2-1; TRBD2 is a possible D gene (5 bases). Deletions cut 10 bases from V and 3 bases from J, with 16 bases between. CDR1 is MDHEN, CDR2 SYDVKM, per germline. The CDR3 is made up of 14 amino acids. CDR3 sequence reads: CATHPSGYYNEQFF. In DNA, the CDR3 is TGTGCCACCCATCCCTCGGGGTACTACAATGAGCAGTTCTTC. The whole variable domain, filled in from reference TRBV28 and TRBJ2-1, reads DVKVTQSSRYLVKRTGEKVFLECVQDMDHENMFWYRQDPGLGLRLIYFSYDVKMKEKGDIPEGYSVSREKKERFSLILESASTNQTSMYLCATHPSGYYNEQFFGPGTRLTVL.

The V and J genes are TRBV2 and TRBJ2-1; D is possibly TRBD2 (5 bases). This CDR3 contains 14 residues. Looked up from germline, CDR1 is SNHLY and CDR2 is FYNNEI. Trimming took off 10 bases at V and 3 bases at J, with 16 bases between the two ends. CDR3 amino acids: CAITRRSNYNEQFF. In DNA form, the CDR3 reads TGTGCCATCACTAGACGGTCCAACTACAATGAGCAGTTCTTC.

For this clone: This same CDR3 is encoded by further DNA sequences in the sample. CDR3 sequence (DNA): TGTGCCAGCAGTTACATCGGGAGTTCCTACAATGAGCAGTTCTTC. It yields the protein CASSYIGSSYNEQFF. The chain couples TRBV6-2 or TRBV6-3 to TRBJ2-1; D perhaps matches TRBD2 (6 bases). The V gene's germline CDR1 is MNHEY and CDR2 SVGEGT. There are 15 residues in the CDR3. V lost 2 bases to trimming and J lost 1 base, with 9 bases between them.

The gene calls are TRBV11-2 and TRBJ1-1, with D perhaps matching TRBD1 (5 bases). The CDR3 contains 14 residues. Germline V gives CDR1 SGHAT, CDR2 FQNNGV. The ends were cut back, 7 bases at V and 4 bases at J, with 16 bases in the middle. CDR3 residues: CASNRMGGGTEAFF. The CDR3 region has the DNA TGTGCCAGCAACCGAATGGGGGGAGGCACTGAAGCTTTCTTT.

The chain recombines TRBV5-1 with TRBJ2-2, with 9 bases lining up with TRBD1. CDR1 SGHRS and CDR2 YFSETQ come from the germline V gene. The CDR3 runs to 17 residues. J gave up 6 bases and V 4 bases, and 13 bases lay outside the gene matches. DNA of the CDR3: TGCGCCAGCAGCAATTGGATAGGGGACAGGGAATCCGGGGAGCTGTTTTTT. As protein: CASSNWIGDRESGELFF. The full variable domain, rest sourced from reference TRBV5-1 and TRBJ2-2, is KAGVTQTPRYLIKTRGQQVTLSCSPISGHRSVSWYQQTPGQGLQFLFEYFSETQRNKGNFPGRFSGRQFSNSRSEMNVSTLELGDSALYLCASSNWIGDRESGELFFGEGSRLTVL.